These 25 T cell receptor beta chains came from one sample sequenced in a study of read filtering for tumor transcriptome and immune sequencing. From approximately 430 ng of RNA, a library with molecular barcoded alpha/delta and beta/gamma adaptors was made. TCRdb independently ran MiXCR on the reads; one entry per CDR3 protein. The sample has over 90,000 distinct CDR3 sequences, about 22% seen once. The sequencing input was a population of CD138-negative cells sorted from bone marrow. The receptors stem from a donor aged 40 or over with multiple myeloma.

This clonotype has more than one count but fewer than ten. The chain has TRBV5-1 and TRBJ2-7; the D is unclear. With 4 bases removed from V and 2 bases from J, the gap between germline ends came to 16 bases. CDR1 SGHRS and CDR2 YFSETQ come from the germline V gene. The CDR3 is 15 residues long. This chain's CDR3 is CASSPGPSPTYEQYF. The CDR3 DNA reads as TGCGCCAGCAGCCCTGGACCGTCGCCGACCTACGAGCAGTACTTC.

This clonotype was recorded once. This chain links TRBV10-3 with TRBJ2-3; 10 bases fit TRBD2. Trimming removed 10 bases from V and 0 bases from J; junction bases left unmatched: 7. The CDR3 extends over 15 amino acids. The germline CDR1 and CDR2 sequences are ENHRY and SYGVKD. The CDR3, as DNA: TGTGCCACTCGACGTAGCGGGGGGAGCACAGATACGCAGTATTTT. It specifies CATRRSGGSTDTQYF.

This clonotype was counted at least ten times. The V and J genes are TRBV6-2 or TRBV6-3 and TRBJ2-5; TRBD2 might be the D (5 bases). The CDR3 loop spans 14 amino acids. Deletions cut 6 bases from V and 3 bases from J, with 14 bases between. Germline V CDR1 and CDR2: MNHEY, SVGEGT. Here the CDR3 DNA reads TGTGCCAGCAGCCCTGGAGGACGAGAAGAGACCCAGTACTTC. Translating it yields CASSPGGREETQYF.

For this clonotype: A read error may explain this, as a much larger clone is one base away. The chain employs TRBV4-1 and TRBJ1-3; D uncertain. Germline CDR1 MGHRA, CDR2 YSYEKL. The V and J ends lost 1 base and 4 bases respectively, with 8 bases between them. The CDR3 is made up of 14 amino acids. The CDR3 bases are TGCGCCAGCAGCCAAGGGGCACGAGGAAACACCATATATTTT. Its protein product is CASSQGARGNTIYF.

This clonotype has at least ten counts. The V call is TRBV5-1, the J call TRBJ2-3; the D gene is possibly TRBD2 (5 bases). The CDR3 extends over 15 amino acids. CDR1 and CDR2 from the germline V gene are SGHRS and YFSETQ. Between the trimmed V and J ends, which lost 1 base and 5 bases, there was a span of 14 bases. CDR3 region: CASSLLARSEDTQYF. The CDR3 nucleotides read TGCGCCAGCAGCTTGCTAGCAAGGTCGGAAGATACGCAGTATTTT.

Notes on this clonotype: Lacking the conserved final phenylalanine or tryptophan, this CDR3 likely reflects a read error. The V call is TRBV12-3 or TRBV12-4, the J call TRBJ2-7, with 10 bases matching TRBD1. This CDR3 is built from 15 residues. The V gene end was trimmed by 3 bases and the J gene end by 4 bases; junction bases not matched to a gene: 6. CDR3 region: CASSLRTGGVYEQYS. Written as DNA, the CDR3 is TGTGCCAGCAGTTTGAGGACAGGGGGAGTGTACGAGCAGTACTCC.

In this sample, this clonotype turned up once. This clone may be a read error of a much larger clone one base away. The DNA for the CDR3 is TGTGCCAGCAGGCAAACAGGGGCAGATACGCGGTATTTT. Amino acids: CASRQTGADTRYF. The chain carries TRBV12-3 or TRBV12-4 and TRBJ2-3; 7 bases line up with TRBD1. The CDR3 runs 13 residues.

This rearrangement joins TRBV6-1 to TRBJ1-5, with D tentatively TRBD1 (5 bases). This CDR3 contains 14 residues. Germline CDR1 reads MNHNS; CDR2 reads SASEGT. Deletions cut 7 bases from V and 1 base from J, with 11 bases between. Here the CDR3 reads CASKLGDSNQPQHF. The CDR3 DNA reads as TGTGCCAGCAAGCTAGGGGACAGCAATCAGCCCCAGCATTTT.

This clonotype showed up many times. The chain recombines TRBV9 with TRBJ2-3; no definite D call. CDR1 SGDLS and CDR2 YYNGEE come from the germline V gene. The CDR3 consists of 15 residues. The V end was cut by 3 bases, the J end by 1 base, with 12 bases between. As DNA, the CDR3 is TGTGCCAGCAGCGCAGCATCGCTCGGCACAGATACGCAGTATTTT. Its translation is CASSAASLGTDTQYF.

This clonotype was detected many times. The CDR3 DNA sequence: TGTGCCAGCAGCCCCCGGACAGGGAACACTGAAGCTTTCTTT. Translation gives CASSPRTGNTEAFF. The rearrangement links TRBV7-6 to TRBJ1-1; 7 bases are shared with TRBD1. CDR1 is SGHVS and CDR2 is FNYEAQ in the germline V gene. The CDR3 has 14 amino acids. V lost 5 bases and J lost 1; bases outside the gene matches: 4.

This clonotype was seen many times. The J gene is TRBJ2-3, the V gene TRBV20-1; D could derive from TRBD1 or TRBD2 (5 bases each). The V end was cut by 0 bases, the J end by 4 bases, with 14 bases between. Looked up from germline, CDR1 is DFQATT and CDR2 is SNEGSKA (reference sequence). This CDR3 spans 15 amino acids. CDR3 sequence: CSARDFRGAADTQYF. The DNA of the CDR3 is TGCAGTGCTAGAGATTTCCGAGGGGCGGCAGATACGCAGTATTTT.

This clonotype was detected many times. The CDR3 is CAISWEGGVSDTQYF. The CDR3 coding sequence is TGTGCCATCAGTTGGGAGGGAGGAGTATCAGATACGCAGTATTTT. The chain uses TRBV10-3 and TRBJ2-3; TRBD2 matches at 7 bases. Per the germline V gene, CDR1 is ENHRY and CDR2 is SYGVKD. The CDR3 consists of 15 residues. Losses at the gene ends were 5 bases for V and 4 bases for J; bases not matched to a gene: 9.

The chain is built from TRBV6-5 and TRBJ1-5; 7 positions match TRBD1. Per germline, CDR1 MNHEY and CDR2 SVGAGI. This CDR3 has 17 residues. J was trimmed by 2 bases and V by 1 base; bases with no gene match: 8. DNA for the CDR3: TGTGCCAGCAGTTACTTAAGACAGGGAGTCGGCAATCAGCCCCAGCATTTT. Amino acids: CASSYLRQGVGNQPQHF.

This clonotype was detected many times. The rearrangement links TRBV7-9 to TRBJ1-1; D is uncertain. This CDR3 contains 14 residues. The V gene lost 3 bases and the J gene lost 11 bases, with 19 bases spanning the gap. CDR1 and CDR2 from the germline V gene are SEHNR and FQNEAQ (reference sequence). CDR3 bases: TGTGCCAGCAGCTTCTCCGGGCCATCAAATGCGGCTTTCTTT. The encoded protein is CASSFSGPSNAAFF.

This clonotype has more than one count but fewer than ten. This chain uses TRBV7-2 with TRBJ2-5; 9 bases agree with TRBD1. CDR3 size: 16 residues. V lost 3 bases and J lost 4; bases outside the gene matches: 9. Germline V gives CDR1 SGHTA, CDR2 FQGNSA. CDR3 bases: TGTGCCAGCAGCTTTGGGGACAGGGTTAAGGGAGAGACCCAGTACTTC. Amino acids: CASSFGDRVKGETQYF.

This clonotype was counted many times. The chain joins TRBV5-1 to TRBJ2-7, with TRBD2 identical over 7 bases. The trim removed 3 bases at V and 0 bases at J, leaving 9 bases unmatched. Germline V lookup: CDR1 SGHRS, CDR2 YFSETQ. There are 16 residues in the CDR3. The CDR3 DNA is TGCGCCAGCAGCTGGGCTCCTGGGGGGGGCTCCTACGAGCAGTACTTC. This sequence encodes CASSWAPGGGSYEQYF.

There are a few counts of this clonotype. The chain carries TRBV11-2 and TRBJ2-3; 7 bases align to TRBD1. The CDR3 spans 13 residues. Per germline, CDR1 SGHAT and CDR2 FQNNGV. The V gene end was trimmed by 5 bases and the J gene end by 5 bases; junction bases not matched to a gene: 4. CDR3 amino acids: CASSPRQGDTQYF. For the CDR3, the DNA is TGTGCCAGCAGCCCGCGACAGGGAGATACGCAGTATTTT.

The chain combines TRBV7-8 with TRBJ1-5, with a tentative D call TRBD1 (5 bases). The CDR3 runs to 16 residues. Trimming took 5 bases from V and 6 from J, leaving 20 bases between them. Germline CDR1 SGHVS, CDR2 FQNEAQ. In DNA, the CDR3 is TGTGCCAGCAGCCTTAAAAGAGGGGCCTTCAGTCAGCCCCAGCATTTT. The encoded protein is CASSLKRGAFSQPQHF.

The sample holds many counts of this clonotype. The chain employs TRBV6-2 or TRBV6-3 and TRBJ2-5, with D unresolved. Looked up from germline, CDR1 is MNHEY and CDR2 is SVGEGT. This CDR3 has 13 residues. Trimming pared 7 bases from V and 2 bases from J, leaving 11 bases between. CDR3 DNA sequence: TGTGCCAGCAATAACGGACGGCAAGAGACCCAGTACTTC. The encoded protein is CASNNGRQETQYF.

This clonotype has at least ten counts. The chain carries TRBV7-9 and TRBJ2-1; 10 nucleotides line up with TRBD1. CDR3 size: 15 residues. The germline V gene has CDR1 SEHNR and CDR2 FQNEAQ (reference sequence). V shed 5 bases and J 5 bases; nucleotides not matched to a gene: 6. CDR3 coding DNA: TGTGCCAGCAGCCTCGGGACAGGGGTCAACAATGAGCAGTTCTTC. Protein product: CASSLGTGVNNEQFF.

Concerning this clonotype itself: A much larger clone differs from this one at a single base, so this may be a read error. The chain recombines TRBV29-1 with TRBJ1-1, with TRBD1 as a possible D gene (5 bases). Germline V CDR1 and CDR2: SQVTM, ANQGSEA. CDR3 length: 14 residues. The V and J ends lost 7 bases and 4 bases respectively, with 19 bases between them. DNA of the CDR3: TGCAGCGCCCCATCGGGGCGGGGGGTCACTGAAGCTTTCTTT. Its translation: CSAPSGRGVTEAFF.

Ten or more counts support this clonotype. The chain combines TRBV29-1 with TRBJ2-7; 10 bases fit TRBD1. Germline V gene data show CDR1 as SQVTM and CDR2 as ANQGSEA. The J segment lost 5 bases and the V segment lost 4 bases, leaving 2 bases of the junction unmatched. CDR3 size: 12 residues. CDR3 in amino acids: CSVGDRGNEQYF. In nucleotides, the CDR3 is TGCAGCGTTGGGGACAGGGGAAACGAGCAGTACTTC.

This clonotype was picked up many times. The chain recombines TRBV5-1 with TRBJ2-5; 9 bases are a match to TRBD2. J was trimmed by 2 bases and V by 0 bases; bases with no gene match: 2. Germline CDR1 and CDR2: SGHRS and YFSETQ. This CDR3 has 15 amino acids. CDR3 sequence: CASSLGSGGQETQYF. The CDR3 coding sequence is TGCGCCAGCAGCTTGGGCAGCGGGGGGCAAGAGACCCAGTACTTC.

In this sample, this clonotype turned up a few times. The rearrangement joins TRBV5-1 to TRBJ2-1; TRBD1 or TRBD2 may be the D gene (6 bases each). From germline, CDR1 is SGHRS and CDR2 YFSETQ. Trimming pared 2 bases from V and 4 bases from J, leaving 13 bases between. This CDR3 is 15 amino acids long. This chain's CDR3 is CASSFRGPKYNEQFF. DNA of the CDR3: TGCGCCAGCAGCTTTCGGGGGCCGAAGTACAATGAGCAGTTCTTC.

This clonotype was observed a single time. A much larger clone lies one base from this, so it may be a read error. This chain's CDR3 is CAGSPTLVSNQPQHF. The CDR3 DNA sequence: TGTGCCGGCAGTCCCACTTTGGTTAGCAATCAGCCCCAGCATTTT. The genes are TRBV27 and TRBJ1-5; no definite D call. The CDR3 is 15 amino acids. CDR1 is MNHEY, CDR2 SMNVEV, per germline (reference sequence).